These T cell receptor beta chains were read from a single sample in a study of blood T cell repertoires in COVID-19. Libraries were prepared by immunoSEQ multiplex PCR; TCRdb keeps only in-frame clonotypes and omits some of them. In the table there are about 80,000 clones, 78% of which are singletons. The material sequenced was peripheral blood. The receptors stem from a human donor in a cohort sampled during active COVID-19. The CDR3 runs from the conserved cysteine through the conserved F or W. The order of the fields is clone size, J gene, D gene, V gene, CDR3 DNA, CDR3 protein. D genes are given only for firm matches. A row's size may be missing; if present it is once, few, many or a size class.

clone size: NA; J gene: TRBJ1-2; D gene: NA; V gene: TRBV3-1/TRBV3-2; CDR3 DNA: TGTGCCAGCAGCCAAGGAGGGGGAGGCTACACCTTC; CDR3 protein: CASSQGGGGYTF
clone size: NA; J gene: TRBJ2-1; D gene: NA; V gene: TRBV21-1; CDR3 DNA: TGTGCCAGCAGCAACCGGGACAGGGGGTTAGATGAGCAGTTCTTC; CDR3 protein: CASSNRDRGLDEQFF
clone size: NA; J gene: TRBJ2-2; D gene: TRBD2; V gene: TRBV20-1; CDR3 DNA: TGCAGTGCTAGTGGGTTTAGCGGGAGTAGGAACACCGGGGAGCTGTTTTTT; CDR3 protein: CSASGFSGSRNTGELFF
clone size: NA; J gene: TRBJ1-1; D gene: TRBD1; V gene: TRBV7-8; CDR3 DNA: TGTGCCAGCAGCTTACAGGGGGTCGACACTGAAGCTTTCTTT; CDR3 protein: CASSLQGVDTEAFF
clone size: once; J gene: TRBJ2-3; D gene: NA; V gene: TRBV5-1; CDR3 DNA: TGCGCCAGCAGCTTGGGAGGCTACGGCAGCTTCACAGATACGCAGTATTTT; CDR3 protein: CASSLGGYGSFTDTQYF
clone size: NA; J gene: TRBJ1-1; D gene: NA; V gene: TRBV28; CDR3 DNA: TGTGCCAGCAGGATCCCCCTCGCGAGCATGAACACTGAAGCTTTCTTT; CDR3 protein: CASRIPLASMNTEAFF
clone size: few; J gene: TRBJ2-5; D gene: NA; V gene: TRBV7-2; CDR3 DNA: TGTGCCAGCAGCTTAGGAGAAGAGACCCAGTACTTC; CDR3 protein: CASSLGEETQYF
clone size: NA; J gene: TRBJ2-1; D gene: NA; V gene: TRBV5-1; CDR3 DNA: TGCGCCAGCAGCTTCTCCGGGGCCTACAATGAGCAGTTCTTC; CDR3 protein: CASSFSGAYNEQFF
clone size: NA; J gene: TRBJ1-5; D gene: NA; V gene: TRBV19; CDR3 DNA: TGTGCCAGTAGTATAGGGCGGTTGGGCAATCAGCCCCAGCATTTT; CDR3 protein: CASSIGRLGNQPQHF
clone size: NA; J gene: TRBJ2-1; D gene: NA; V gene: TRBV7-6; CDR3 DNA: TGTGCCAGCAGCTTTTTAACGGGGGACTCCTACAATGAGCAGTTCTTC; CDR3 protein: CASSFLTGDSYNEQFF
clone size: once; J gene: TRBJ2-7; D gene: TRBD1; V gene: TRBV5-4; CDR3 DNA: TGTGCCAGCAGCTATCGGACAGGGTCCACCTACGAGCAGTACTTC; CDR3 protein: CASSYRTGSTYEQYF
clone size: NA; J gene: TRBJ2-7; D gene: TRBD1; V gene: TRBV3-1/TRBV3-2; CDR3 DNA: TGTGCCAGCAGCCAGAGAGGGGCAGGGGGTACGGGGGAGCAGTACTTC; CDR3 protein: CASSQRGAGGTGEQYF
clone size: NA; J gene: TRBJ2-3; D gene: TRBD2; V gene: TRBV5-1; CDR3 DNA: TGCGCCAGCAGCTTGGCCGTAGGACTAGCCACAGATACGCAGTATTTT; CDR3 protein: CASSLAVGLATDTQYF
clone size: NA; J gene: TRBJ2-3; D gene: TRBD2; V gene: TRBV7-3; CDR3 DNA: TGTGCCAGCAGCCCCCGACTAGCGGGCCCTTTTGATACGCAGTATTTT; CDR3 protein: CASSPRLAGPFDTQYF
clone size: once; J gene: TRBJ2-1; D gene: TRBD2; V gene: TRBV11-3; CDR3 DNA: TGTGCCAGCAGCGCCCGTTGGGCTAGCGGGAGCAGGTACAATGAGCAGTTCTTC; CDR3 protein: CASSARWASGSRYNEQFF